The 25 T cell receptor beta chains listed next were all sequenced from one sample in a study of cytomegalovirus exposure and HLA in healthy donors. Researchers ran the PCR with 60 Vbeta and 13 Jbeta primers. This table comes from immunoSEQ multiplex PCR, and its TCRdb copy is limited to in-frame clones, with some not included. This table has about 140,000 clones, approximately 80% appearing once. The sample comprised PBMCs. The receptors here all came from a boy aged 2 to 9 in good health and CMV-seronegative.

The V gene is TRBV19, the J gene TRBJ2-6; 9 nucleotides agree with TRBD2. CDR3 length: 21 residues. The germline gives CDR1 LNHDA, CDR2 SQIVND (reference sequence). Unmatched junction bases numbered 21, after V lost 5 bases and J lost 4 bases. CDR3 DNA sequence: TGTGCCAGTAGTGTCTGGGCGGGGGGGGCAGCTCCCTCAGACGGGGCCAACGTCCTGACTTTC. This gives the protein CASSVWAGGAAPSDGANVLTF.

This sequence joins TRBV6-1 and TRBJ1-4; D uncertain. The V gene's germline CDR1 is MNHNS and CDR2 SASEGT. This CDR3 spans 11 amino acids. V lost 5 bases, J lost 13 bases, and 11 bases lay in between. Here the CDR3 DNA reads TGTGCCAGCAGTAACCCAGTTGGACTGTTTTTT. Amino acids: CASSNPVGLFF.

This chain connects TRBV7-8 to TRBJ1-2; D might be TRBD1 (5 bases). The germline V and J ends were trimmed by 3 bases and 8 bases, with 13 bases remaining between them. This CDR3 has 13 amino acids. Germline V gives CDR1 SGHVS, CDR2 FQNEAQ. The chain's CDR3 is CASSFQGRRGYTF. The CDR3 nucleotides are TGTGCCAGCAGCTTCCAGGGCAGAAGGGGCTACACCTTC.

The gene calls are TRBV20-1 and TRBJ2-3; no definite D call. The CDR3 is made up of 11 amino acids. Germline values: CDR1 DFQATT, CDR2 SNEGSKA (reference sequence). The V end lost 0 bases, the J end lost 5 bases, and 3 bases lay between the germline ends. As DNA, the CDR3 is TGCAGTGCTAGAGATCAAGATACGCAGTATTTT. The encoded protein is CSARDQDTQYF.

J is TRBJ1-1 and V is TRBV5-4; D is possibly TRBD1 (5 bases). This CDR3 comprises 15 residues. V was cut by 3 bases and J by 11 bases, with 23 bases left in between. From germline, CDR1 is SGHNT and CDR2 YYREEE (reference sequence). Here the CDR3 reads CASSSKPGGGRVAFF. CDR3 DNA: TGTGCCAGCAGCTCGAAGCCCGGGGGGGGTAGAGTCGCTTTCTTT.

In this sample, this clone turned up once. This chain links TRBV29-1 with TRBJ2-5; the D gene is possibly TRBD2 (5 bases). Germline CDR1 SQVTM, CDR2 ANQGSEA. The CDR3 loop spans 16 amino acids. V was pared by 7 bases and J by 3 bases, with 24 bases between. The DNA of the CDR3 is TGCAGCGCTTCCTGGGTCGTTAGCGCCAACAAAGAGACCCAGTACTTC. This gives the protein CSASWVVSANKETQYF. The full variable domain, its missing parts supplied by reference TRBV29-1 and TRBJ2-5, is SAVISQKPSRDICQRGTSLTIQCQVDSQVTMMFWYRQQPGQSLTLIATANQGSEATYESGFVIDKFPISRPNLTFSTLTVSNMSPEDSSIYLCSASWVVSANKETQYFGPGTRLLVL.

The V call is TRBV6-6, the J call TRBJ2-4, with a tentative D call TRBD1 (5 bases). Germline lookup yields CDR1 MNHNY and CDR2 SVGAGI (reference sequence). The CDR3 is made up of 14 amino acids. The V end lost 2 bases, the J end lost 6 bases, and 11 bases lay between the germline ends. CDR3 amino acids: CASSYAGLGNIQYF. CDR3 nucleotides: TGTGCCAGCAGTTACGCAGGGCTCGGAAACATTCAGTACTTC.

The genes are TRBV25-1 and TRBJ2-1; D possibly corresponds to TRBD1 (6 bases). CDR1 and CDR2 from the germline V gene are MGHDK and SYGVNS. The CDR3 spans 12 residues. Trimming removed 6 bases at V and 7 bases at J, with 10 bases between. This CDR3 reads CASRQGPNEQFF. CDR3 nucleotides: TGTGCCAGCAGACAGGGACCGAATGAGCAGTTCTTC.

The rearrangement joins TRBV13 to TRBJ1-2, with 8 bases that match TRBD1. With V trimmed by 5 bases and J by 5 bases, 4 bases remained unmatched. The CDR3 consists of 13 residues. Germline-derived CDR1 and CDR2 are PRHDT and FYEKMQ (reference sequence). The CDR3 region has the DNA TGTGCCAGCAGCGAGCACAGGGGGTATGGCTACACCTTC. It translates to CASSEHRGYGYTF. The complete variable domain, with remaining parts taken from reference TRBV13 and TRBJ1-2, reads AAGVIQSPRHLIKEKRETATLKCYPIPRHDTVYWYQQGPGQDPQFLISFYEKMQSDKGSIPDRFSAQQFSDYHSELNMSSLELGDSALYFCASSEHRGYGYTFGSGTRLTVV.

The gene calls are TRBV5-1 and TRBJ2-7; the match to TRBD1 covers 7 bases. This CDR3 has 15 residues. V was pared by 4 bases and J by 4 bases, with 11 bases of the junction left unmatched. Germline assignment: CDR1 SGHRS and CDR2 YFSETQ. The CDR3 DNA follows: TGCGCCAGCAGCCAGAACAGGGGAGCACAATACGAGCAGTACTTC. As protein: CASSQNRGAQYEQYF.

CDR3 bases: TGTGCCTCCAAGGAAAACAGGGAGAGCACTGAAGCTTTCTTT. Protein sequence: CASKENRESTEAFF. This chain connects TRBV7-9 to TRBJ1-1; possible D gene TRBD1, 6 bases. Trimming cost V 11 bases and J 4 bases, with 20 bases left between them. The CDR3 extends over 14 amino acids. In germline, CDR1 is SEHNR, CDR2 FQNEAQ (reference sequence).

V and J are TRBV28 and TRBJ1-2; TRBD1 is a possible D gene (6 bases). This CDR3 has 15 residues. Deletions cut 3 bases from V and 2 bases from J, with 13 bases between. Germline V gene data show CDR1 as MDHEN and CDR2 as SYDVKM. The DNA of the CDR3 is TGTGCCAGCAGTTTGGAATTAGGGGGAAACTATGGCTACACCTTC. Its translation is CASSLELGGNYGYTF.

The gene calls are TRBV27 and TRBJ2-5; D may be TRBD1 (6 bases). CDR1 MNHEY and CDR2 SMNVEV come from the germline V gene (reference sequence). The CDR3 spans 15 residues. With 5 bases removed from V and 4 bases from J, the gap between germline ends came to 17 bases. The CDR3 sequence is CASSAPERGSETQYF. The CDR3 coding sequence is TGTGCCAGCAGTGCTCCGGAGAGGGGGTCAGAGACCCAGTACTTC.

The chain couples TRBV4-1 to TRBJ1-6; 11 bases match TRBD1. From germline, CDR1 is MGHRA and CDR2 YSYEKL. The length of the CDR3 is 17 residues. V lost 3 bases to trimming and J lost 14 bases; unmatched junction nucleotides: 15. The CDR3 reads CASSHDRDRGSGATLHF. CDR3 DNA sequence: TGCGCCAGCAGCCATGACCGGGACAGGGGGAGCGGCGCTACCCTCCACTTT.

The J gene is TRBJ2-3, the V gene TRBV5-6; 10 positions agree with TRBD1. CDR3 size: 15 residues. With 2 bases clipped from V and 5 bases from J, the junction kept 5 bases outside the gene matches. Per the germline V gene, CDR1 is SGHDT and CDR2 is YYEEEE. The chain's CDR3 is CASSLRQGAGDTQYF. The CDR3 DNA reads as TGTGCCAGCAGCTTACGACAGGGGGCGGGAGATACGCAGTATTTT.

This clone was seen a handful of times. The chain links TRBV2 to TRBJ2-7; 7 nucleotides align to TRBD2. The CDR3 runs to 14 residues. Germline lookup yields CDR1 SNHLY and CDR2 FYNNEI. V gave up 6 bases and J gave up 2 bases; unmatched junction bases: 7. The CDR3 protein is CASSMFREAYEQYF. The CDR3 bases are TGTGCCAGCAGCATGTTCCGGGAGGCCTACGAGCAGTACTTC.

CDR3 bases: TGCAGCGTCAACCCCTGGGACACAAGCTATGGCTACACCTTC. Protein sequence: CSVNPWDTSYGYTF. V is TRBV29-1 and J is TRBJ1-2; maybe TRBD1 (6 bases). The CDR3 runs to 14 residues. Germline CDR1 and CDR2: SQVTM and ANQGSEA. V lost 6 bases and J 4 bases, leaving 18 bases between the germline ends.

This clone was seen once. The chain employs TRBV18 and TRBJ2-2; tentatively, D is TRBD1 (5 bases). Trimming pared 2 bases from V and 5 bases from J, leaving 12 bases between. The germline gives CDR1 KGHSH, CDR2 LQKENI. The CDR3 contains 15 residues. CDR3: CASSPDAGFTGELFF. CDR3 bases: TGTGCCAGCTCACCAGATGCAGGGTTTACCGGGGAGCTGTTTTTT.

This rearrangement joins TRBV7-9 to TRBJ1-2, with D tentatively TRBD1 (5 bases). The CDR3 is made up of 14 amino acids. Trimming removed 1 base at V and 5 bases at J, with 11 bases between. Germline V gene sequence: CDR1 SEHNR, CDR2 FQNEAQ (reference sequence). The DNA of the CDR3 is TGTGCCAGCAGCTTAGAGGGGTGGCCATATGGCTACACCTTC. Translated: CASSLEGWPYGYTF.

The rearrangement uses TRBV5-1 and TRBJ2-1, with 7 bases matching TRBD2. The CDR3 sequence is 17 residues long. Germline V gene data show CDR1 as SGHRS and CDR2 as YFSETQ. Losses at the gene ends were 1 base for V and 5 bases for J; bases not matched to a gene: 12. Here the CDR3 reads CASSLRRASGLNNEQFF. CDR3 nucleotide sequence: TGCGCCAGCAGCTTGCGCCGTGCTAGCGGTCTCAACAATGAGCAGTTCTTC.

This clone was observed once. This chain uses TRBV19 with TRBJ1-5; the D gene is possibly TRBD1 (6 bases). Trimming took off 11 bases at V and 0 bases at J, with 23 bases between the two ends. There are 17 residues in the CDR3. Germline V gene sequence: CDR1 LNHDA, CDR2 SQIVND (reference sequence). The CDR3 reads CARYLRAGASSNQPQHF. The CDR3 nucleotides are TGTGCCCGATACCTTCGGGCAGGGGCCAGTAGCAATCAGCCCCAGCATTTT.

This chain uses TRBV6-5 with TRBJ1-2; D is unclear. The CDR3 runs to 15 residues. The germline gives CDR1 MNHEY, CDR2 SVGAGI. Trimming took 0 bases from V and 4 from J, leaving 12 bases between them. CDR3 nucleotide sequence: TGTGCCAGCAGTTACTCGGGAGAGCCCTCCTATGGCTACACCTTC. Encoded protein: CASSYSGEPSYGYTF.

DNA for the CDR3: TGTGCCAGCAGCTTGGGCGGGACAGGGGGAGGCTATGGCTACACCTTC. Its translation: CASSLGGTGGGYGYTF. The rearrangement joins TRBV5-5 to TRBJ1-2; 11 bases line up with TRBD1. CDR3 length: 16 amino acids. Germline V gene data show CDR1 as SGHKS and CDR2 as YYEKEE (reference sequence). J gave up 4 bases and V 0 bases, and 5 bases lay outside the gene matches.

The rearrangement links TRBV29-1 to TRBJ1-1; 11 bases map to TRBD1. The trim removed 4 bases at V and 4 bases at J, leaving 11 bases unmatched. Germline CDR1 and CDR2: SQVTM and ANQGSEA. The CDR3 sequence is 16 residues long. CDR3 DNA sequence: TGCAGCGTTGTCCGGCTTCCTGGGACAGGGGGCACTGAAGCTTTCTTT. Translating it yields CSVVRLPGTGGTEAFF.

The chain uses TRBV10-3 and TRBJ1-4; D remains ambiguous. Germline V gene lookup returns CDR1 ENHRY and CDR2 SYGVKD. Trimming removed 0 bases from V and 0 bases from J, with 8 bases in between. The CDR3 consists of 16 residues. CDR3 in DNA: TGTGCCATCAGTGAGTCGCGATACGCAACTAATGAAAAACTGTTTTTT. This gives the protein CAISESRYATNEKLFF.